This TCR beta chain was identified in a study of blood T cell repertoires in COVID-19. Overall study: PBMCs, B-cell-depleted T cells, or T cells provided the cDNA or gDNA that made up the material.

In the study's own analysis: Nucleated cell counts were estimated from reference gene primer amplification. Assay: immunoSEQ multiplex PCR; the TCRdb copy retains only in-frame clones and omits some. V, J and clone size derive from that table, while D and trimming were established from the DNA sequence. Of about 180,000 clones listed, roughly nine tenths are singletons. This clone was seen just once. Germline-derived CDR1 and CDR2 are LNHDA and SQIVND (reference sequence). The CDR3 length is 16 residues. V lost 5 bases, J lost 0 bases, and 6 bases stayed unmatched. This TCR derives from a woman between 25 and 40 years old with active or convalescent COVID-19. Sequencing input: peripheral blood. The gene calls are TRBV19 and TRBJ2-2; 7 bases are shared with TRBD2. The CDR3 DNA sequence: TGTGCCAGTAGTCCAGCGGGGCGCCCGAACACCGGGGAGCTGTTTTTT. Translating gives CASSPAGRPNTGELFF. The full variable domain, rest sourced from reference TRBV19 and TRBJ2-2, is DGGITQSPKYLFRKEGQNVTLSCEQNLNHDAMYWYRQDPGQGLRLIYYSQIVNDFQKGDIAEGYSVSREKKESFPLTVTSAQKNPTAFYLCASSPAGRPNTGELFFGEGSRLTVL.